This T cell receptor (beta chain) was captured by sequencing in a study of regulatory T cells in long-lasting Graves disease. Researchers made TCR beta libraries by using iRepertoire HTBI primers and running Arm-PCR on CDR3 regions. TCRdb analysed the multiplex PCR reads with MiXCR anew, one entry per CDR3 protein. The sample has 300,000 to 400,000 distinct CDR3 sequences, 18% seen once. The CDR3 is 16 amino acids. In germline, CDR1 is MNHNS, CDR2 SASEGT. After removal of 5 bases from V and 8 bases from J, the junction contained 15 bases not matched to a gene. This clonotype turned up a few times. The time point denotes: newly diagnosed GD, antithyroid drugs for less than 3 months. Scientists built the TCR library using RNA that was extracted from PBMCs.

This rearrangement joins TRBV6-1 to TRBJ2-1, with 7 bases that match TRBD1. This TCR derives from a female donor with Graves disease. This specimen consisted of peripheral blood mononuclear cells (PBMCs), obtained at new diagnosis, from a patient treated with antithyroid drugs. The CDR3 sequence: CASSQFTTGSMDEQFF. The CDR3 DNA follows: TGTGCCAGCAGTCAGTTTACGACAGGGTCTATGGATGAGCAGTTCTTC.